This T cell receptor beta chain was captured in a study of T cells in Graves' hyperthyroidism and ophthalmopathy. TCR beta CDR3 regions were amplified from RNA transcripts. HTBI primers were the set used in a first-round RT-PCR of the TCR CDR3. TCRdb re-called the multiplex PCR reads through MiXCR, storing one row per CDR3 protein. The data show a few hundred thousand distinct CDR3 sequences, 12% to 15% seen once. Diagnosis rested on symptoms, serum thyroxine and TRAb, thyroid ultrasound, and orbital computed tomography. PBMCs stemmed from approximately 10 ml fresh peripheral blood. This clonotype was recorded at least ten times. The trim removed 6 bases at V and 2 bases at J, leaving 6 bases unmatched. The germline gives CDR1 MDHEN, CDR2 SYDVKM. The CDR3 has 14 amino acids.

This sequence originates from a woman between 40 and 50 years old with Graves' hyperthyroidism. The V and J genes are TRBV28 and TRBJ2-7; 8 nucleotides line up with TRBD1. Source material: blood. DNA for the CDR3: TGTGCCAGCAGCCGACAGGGGCAACCCTACGAGCAGTACTTC. Translating it yields CASSRQGQPYEQYF.